Shown below are 17 T cell receptor beta chains from a single sample sequenced in a study of cytomegalovirus exposure and HLA in healthy donors. Both 60 Vbeta primers and 13 Jbeta primers went into the PCR. Repertoires were generated with immunoSEQ multiplex PCR, while TCRdb's copy carries only in-frame clones and drops some. Of roughly 150,000 clones in the sample, more than 75% were seen once. Sequencing used PBMCs. The receptors were sampled from a male donor in good health and CMV-seronegative.

V usage is TRBV10-3 and J usage is TRBJ1-1, with D possibly being TRBD1 (6 bases). Trimming took 7 bases from V and 1 from J, leaving 10 bases between them. Germline lookup yields CDR1 ENHRY and CDR2 SYGVKD. The CDR3 totals 13 residues. DNA of the CDR3: TGTGCCATCAAAGGACAGTGGAACACTGAAGCTTTCTTT. Protein sequence: CAIKGQWNTEAFF.

This clone has more than one count but fewer than ten. The rearrangement uses TRBV6-5 and TRBJ2-5, with a possible D match to TRBD1 (6 bases). Germline CDR1 MNHEY, CDR2 SVGAGI. The CDR3 is 15 residues long. V lost 4 bases to trimming and J lost 6 bases, with 18 bases between them. Here the CDR3 reads CASSLNTGSEKTQYF. CDR3 coding DNA: TGTGCCAGCAGTTTGAATACAGGGTCGGAAAAGACCCAGTACTTC.

The V gene is TRBV5-1, the J gene TRBJ2-6; D perhaps matches TRBD1 (6 bases). Germline V gives CDR1 SGHRS, CDR2 YFSETQ. The CDR3 totals 14 residues. Trimming stripped 7 bases from V and 4 bases from J, with 12 bases between. This CDR3 is CASCKGEGANVLTF. CDR3 nucleotide sequence: TGCGCCAGCTGCAAGGGGGAAGGGGCCAACGTCCTGACTTTC. The complete variable domain, with remaining parts taken from reference TRBV5-1 and TRBJ2-6, reads KAGVTQTPRYLIKTRGQQVTLSCSPISGHRSVSWYQQTPGQGLQFLFEYFSETQRNKGNFPGRFSGRQFSNSRSEMNVSTLELGDSALYLCASCKGEGANVLTFGAGSRLTVL.

This rearrangement joins TRBV7-3 to TRBJ2-5; 8 nucleotides match TRBD2. Germline CDR1 is SGHTA and CDR2 is FQGTGA. Trimming removed 5 bases from V and 4 bases from J; junction bases left unmatched: 6. This CDR3 comprises 14 residues. CDR3 coding DNA: TGTGCCAGCAGCCTTGGGGCGGGGGGAGAGACCCAGTACTTC. Its protein product is CASSLGAGGETQYF.

This clone appeared once. V is TRBV7-2 and J is TRBJ2-5; 7 nucleotides line up with TRBD2. Losses at the gene ends were 5 bases for V and 0 bases for J; bases not matched to a gene: 6. This CDR3 is 15 amino acids long. Germline lookup yields CDR1 SGHTA and CDR2 FQGNSA. The CDR3 sequence: CASSARGGYQETQYF. The DNA for the CDR3 is TGTGCCAGCAGCGCCCGCGGGGGATACCAAGAGACCCAGTACTTC.

This clone is a singleton in its sample. The J gene is TRBJ2-1, the V gene TRBV7-2; 9 bases are a match to TRBD1. This CDR3 has 14 amino acids. The germline CDR1 and CDR2 sequences are SGHTA and FQGNSA. V gave up 5 bases and J gave up 9 bases; unmatched junction bases: 8. As DNA, the CDR3 is TGTGCCAGCAGCCGGGACAGGGTTTCCGCTGAGCAGTTCTTC. Its protein product is CASSRDRVSAEQFF.

The chain employs TRBV5-6 and TRBJ2-7; 7 positions agree with TRBD1. The CDR3 spans 14 residues. The J segment lost 3 bases and the V segment lost 1 base, leaving 4 bases of the junction unmatched. Germline V gene sequence: CDR1 SGHDT, CDR2 YYEEEE. For the CDR3, the DNA is TGTGCCAGCAGCTTGCGAGACAGGGACTACGAGCAGTACTTC. It is translated as CASSLRDRDYEQYF.

This chain joins TRBV7-2 and TRBJ2-2, with 7 nucleotides matching TRBD1. V was pared by 4 bases and J by 3 bases, with 5 bases of the junction left unmatched. This CDR3 contains 15 residues. Per the germline V gene, CDR1 is SGHTA and CDR2 is FQGNSA. CDR3 in DNA: TGTGCCAGCAGCTATAGACAGGGAGACACCGGGGAGCTGTTTTTT. Residues: CASSYRQGDTGELFF.

This clone was seen a single time. The chain is built from TRBV7-6 and TRBJ2-1; TRBD1 aligns across 11 bases. Germline assignment: CDR1 SGHVS and CDR2 FNYEAQ. V dropped 3 bases and J dropped 9; count of bases not matched to a gene: 7. This CDR3 spans 15 amino acids. The CDR3 DNA reads TGTGCCAGCAGCTTGGACAGGGGGCTCGATCCTGAGCAGTTCTTC. Protein sequence: CASSLDRGLDPEQFF.

In its sample, this clone was seen once. The J gene is TRBJ1-2, the V gene TRBV29-1; D is uncertain. Trimming stripped 4 bases from V and 8 bases from J, with 11 bases between. CDR3 length equals 11 residues. The germline V gene encodes CDR1 SQVTM and CDR2 ANQGSEA. For the CDR3, the DNA is TGCAGCGTTGCCACATTGTACGGCTACACCTTC. It translates to CSVATLYGYTF.

The CDR3 reads CASSPGSVPVGYTF. In DNA form, the CDR3 reads TGTGCCAGCTCACCAGGTTCAGTGCCCGTTGGCTACACCTTC. The chain couples TRBV18 to TRBJ1-2; no reliable D call. CDR1 and CDR2 from the germline V gene are KGHSH and LQKENI. V was clipped by 2 bases and J by 7 bases, with 14 bases between them. The CDR3 contains 14 residues. Using reference TRBV18 and TRBJ1-2 for the parts outside the CDR3, the full variable domain is NAGVMQNPRHLVRRRGQEARLRCSPMKGHSHVYWYRQLPEEGLKFMVYLQKENIIDESGMPKERFSAEFPKEGPSILRIQQVVRGDSAAYFCASSPGSVPVGYTFGSGTRLTVV.

This rearrangement joins TRBV5-1 to TRBJ1-5; perhaps TRBD1 as D (5 bases). Trimming left V 4 bases short and J 3 bases short, with 14 bases between. The CDR3 has 15 residues. Germline V gene lookup returns CDR1 SGHRS and CDR2 YFSETQ. The CDR3 loop is CASSLQGGNNQPQHF. The CDR3 nucleotides read TGCGCCAGCAGCCTTCAGGGAGGTAACAATCAGCCCCAGCATTTT. The entire variable domain, with the rest obtained from reference TRBV5-1 and TRBJ1-5, is as follows: KAGVTQTPRYLIKTRGQQVTLSCSPISGHRSVSWYQQTPGQGLQFLFEYFSETQRNKGNFPGRFSGRQFSNSRSEMNVSTLELGDSALYLCASSLQGGNNQPQHFGDGTRLSIL.

The chain carries TRBV28 and TRBJ2-7; the match to TRBD2 covers 8 bases. With V trimmed by 6 bases and J by 6 bases, 4 bases remained unmatched. The CDR3 loop spans 12 amino acids. CDR1 and CDR2 (germline): MDHEN, SYDVKM. In DNA form, the CDR3 reads TGTGCCAGCAGCCCCGGGGGGGTCGAGCAGTACTTC. Amino acid sequence: CASSPGGVEQYF.

A few counts support this clone. J is TRBJ1-1 and V is TRBV27; D perhaps matches TRBD1 (6 bases). Per germline, CDR1 MNHEY and CDR2 SMNVEV (reference sequence). There are 15 residues in the CDR3. The V and J ends lost 4 bases and 4 bases respectively, with 16 bases between them. For the CDR3, the DNA is TGTGCCAGCAGTTCCCGCAGACAGGCGGGCACTGAAGCTTTCTTT. This translates into CASSSRRQAGTEAFF.

The chain carries TRBV9 and TRBJ2-1; D is possibly TRBD1 (6 bases). Germline-derived CDR1 and CDR2 are SGDLS and YYNGEE. This CDR3 is built from 15 residues. Between the trimmed V and J ends, which lost 2 bases and 4 bases, there was a span of 13 bases. The CDR3 region has the DNA TGTGCCAGCAGCGTTTTTGACAGGATATACAATGAGCAGTTCTTC. Translation: CASSVFDRIYNEQFF.

This rearrangement joins TRBV29-1 to TRBJ2-7; the D gene is possibly TRBD1 (6 bases). This CDR3 is built from 13 residues. The V end lost 7 bases, the J end lost 1 base, and 14 bases lay between the germline ends. Per the germline V gene, CDR1 is SQVTM and CDR2 is ANQGSEA. DNA of the CDR3: TGCAGCGCCGAGGGGGAGTCTTCCTACGAGCAGTACTTC. Protein: CSAEGESSYEQYF.

This clone appeared a few times. For the CDR3, the DNA is TGTGCCATCAAGCCCGTCTCAAACTATGGCTACACCTTC. As protein: CAIKPVSNYGYTF. The genes are TRBV10-3 and TRBJ1-2; no clear D. Germline V gene data show CDR1 as ENHRY and CDR2 as SYGVKD. With 7 bases removed from V and 2 bases from J, the gap between germline ends came to 11 bases. The CDR3 contains 13 residues.